This entry features one T cell receptor (beta chain) sequence. These data originate in a study of OX40 agonist ivuxolimab in advanced cancers. Assay used: immunoSEQ multiplex PCR; TCRdb lists only in-frame clones, some missing. The sample lists tens of thousands of clones, approximately 92% occurring once. The specimen was CD4+ or CD8+ T cells sorted from blood, collected in a trial of the OX40 agonist ivuxolimab. This sequence originates from an adult with an advanced solid tumor such as melanoma, head and neck, liver or kidney cancer.

CDR3 nucleotide sequence: TGCGCCAGCAGCCAAGGAGAGGGCTTCTACGAGCAGTACTTC. It specifies CASSQGEGFYEQYF. The V and J genes are TRBV4-1 and TRBJ2-7, with a tentative D call TRBD2 (5 bases). The CDR3 runs 14 residues. The germline V gene encodes CDR1 MGHRA and CDR2 YSYEKL. The ends were cut back, 1 base at V and 3 bases at J, with 10 bases in the middle.